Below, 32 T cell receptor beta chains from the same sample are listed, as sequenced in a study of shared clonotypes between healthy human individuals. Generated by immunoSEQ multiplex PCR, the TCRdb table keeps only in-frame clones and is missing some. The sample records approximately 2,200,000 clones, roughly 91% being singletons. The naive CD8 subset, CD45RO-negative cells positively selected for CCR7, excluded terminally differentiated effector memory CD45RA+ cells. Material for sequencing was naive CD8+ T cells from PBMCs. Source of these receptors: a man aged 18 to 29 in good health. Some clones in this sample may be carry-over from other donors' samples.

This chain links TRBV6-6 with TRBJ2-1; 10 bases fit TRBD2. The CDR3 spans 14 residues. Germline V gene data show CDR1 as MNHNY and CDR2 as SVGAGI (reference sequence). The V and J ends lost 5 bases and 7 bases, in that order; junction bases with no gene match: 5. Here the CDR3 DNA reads TGTGCCAGCAGTCTAGCGGGAGTAAGTAATGAGCAGTTCTTC. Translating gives CASSLAGVSNEQFF.

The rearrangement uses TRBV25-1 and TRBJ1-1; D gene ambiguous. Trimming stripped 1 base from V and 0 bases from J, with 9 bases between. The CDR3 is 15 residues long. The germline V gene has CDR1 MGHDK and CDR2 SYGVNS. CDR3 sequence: CASSESRSLNTEAFF. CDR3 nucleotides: TGTGCCAGCAGTGAATCCCGGAGTTTGAACACTGAAGCTTTCTTT.

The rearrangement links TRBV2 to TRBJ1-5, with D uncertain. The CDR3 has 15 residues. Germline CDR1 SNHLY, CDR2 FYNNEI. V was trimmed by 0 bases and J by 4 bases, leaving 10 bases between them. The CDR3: CASSEALLENQPQHF. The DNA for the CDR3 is TGTGCCAGCAGTGAAGCGCTTCTGGAAAATCAGCCCCAGCATTTT. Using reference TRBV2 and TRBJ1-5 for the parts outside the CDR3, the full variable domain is EPEVTQTPSHQVTQMGQEVILRCVPISNHLYFYWYRQILGQKVEFLVSFYNNEISEKSEIFDDQFSVERPDGSNFTLKIRSTKLEDSAMYFCASSEALLENQPQHFGDGTRLSIL.

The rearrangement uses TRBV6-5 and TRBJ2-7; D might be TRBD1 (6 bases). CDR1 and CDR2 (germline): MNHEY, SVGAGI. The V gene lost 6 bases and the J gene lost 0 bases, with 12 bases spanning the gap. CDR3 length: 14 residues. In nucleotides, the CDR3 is TGTGCCAGCAGCCGCACAGGGAGCTCCTACGAGCAGTACTTC. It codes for CASSRTGSSYEQYF.

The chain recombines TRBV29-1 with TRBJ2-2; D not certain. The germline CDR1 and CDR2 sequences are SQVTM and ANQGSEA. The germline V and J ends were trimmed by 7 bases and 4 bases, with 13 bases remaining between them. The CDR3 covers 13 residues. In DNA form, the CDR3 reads TGCAGCGCCGCAAACCCGGGCACCGGGGAGCTGTTTTTT. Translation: CSAANPGTGELFF.

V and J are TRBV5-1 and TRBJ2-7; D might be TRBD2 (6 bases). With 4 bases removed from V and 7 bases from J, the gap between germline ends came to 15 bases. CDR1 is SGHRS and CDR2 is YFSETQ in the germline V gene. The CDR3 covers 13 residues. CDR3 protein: CASSLGGAAEQYF. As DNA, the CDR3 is TGCGCCAGCAGCCTTGGCGGGGCCGCGGAGCAGTACTTC. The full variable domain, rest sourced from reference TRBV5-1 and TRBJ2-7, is KAGVTQTPRYLIKTRGQQVTLSCSPISGHRSVSWYQQTPGQGLQFLFEYFSETQRNKGNFPGRFSGRQFSNSRSEMNVSTLELGDSALYLCASSLGGAAEQYFGPGTRLTVT.

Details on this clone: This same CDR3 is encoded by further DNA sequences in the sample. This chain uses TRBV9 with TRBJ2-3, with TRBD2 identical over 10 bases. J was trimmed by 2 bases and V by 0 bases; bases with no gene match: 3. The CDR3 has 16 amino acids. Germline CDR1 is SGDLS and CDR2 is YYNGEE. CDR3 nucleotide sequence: TGTGCCAGCAGCGTAGAAGCGGGAGGGTTCACAGATACGCAGTATTTT. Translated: CASSVEAGGFTDTQYF. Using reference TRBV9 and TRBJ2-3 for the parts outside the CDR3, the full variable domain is DSGVTQTPKHLITATGQRVTLRCSPRSGDLSVYWYQQSLDQGLQFLIQYYNGEERAKGNILERFSAQQFPDLHSELNLSSLELGDSALYFCASSVEAGGFTDTQYFGPGTRLTVL.

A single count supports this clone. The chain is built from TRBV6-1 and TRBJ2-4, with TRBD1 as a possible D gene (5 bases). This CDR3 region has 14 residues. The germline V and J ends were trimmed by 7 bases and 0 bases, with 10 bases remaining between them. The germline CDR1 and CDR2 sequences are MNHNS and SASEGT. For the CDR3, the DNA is TGTGCCAGCAAGGACACCCTAGCCAAAAACATTCAGTACTTC. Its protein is CASKDTLAKNIQYF.

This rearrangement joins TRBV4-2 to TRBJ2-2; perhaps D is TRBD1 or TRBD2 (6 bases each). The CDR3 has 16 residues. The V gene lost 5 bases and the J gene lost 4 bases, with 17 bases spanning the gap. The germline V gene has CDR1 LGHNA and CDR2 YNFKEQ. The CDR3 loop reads CASSGGAGRGTGELFF. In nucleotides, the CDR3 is TGTGCCAGCAGCGGAGGGGCTGGCAGGGGCACCGGGGAGCTGTTTTTT.

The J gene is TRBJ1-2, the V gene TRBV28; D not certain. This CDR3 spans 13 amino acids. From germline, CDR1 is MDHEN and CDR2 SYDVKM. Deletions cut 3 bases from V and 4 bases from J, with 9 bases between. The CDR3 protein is CASSFGTSYGYTF. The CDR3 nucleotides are TGTGCCAGCAGTTTCGGCACCTCCTATGGCTACACCTTC.

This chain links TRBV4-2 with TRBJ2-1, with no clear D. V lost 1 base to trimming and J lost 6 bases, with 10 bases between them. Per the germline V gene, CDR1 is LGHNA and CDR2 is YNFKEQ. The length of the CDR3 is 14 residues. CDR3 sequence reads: CASSQGSLPNEQFF. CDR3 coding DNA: TGTGCCAGCAGCCAAGGGTCCCTCCCCAATGAGCAGTTCTTC.

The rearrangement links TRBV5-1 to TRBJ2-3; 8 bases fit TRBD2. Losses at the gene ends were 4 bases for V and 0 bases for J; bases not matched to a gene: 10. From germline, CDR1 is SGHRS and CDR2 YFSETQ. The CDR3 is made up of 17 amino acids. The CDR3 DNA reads TGCGCCAGCAGCCCACGGGAGGGGACCGCCAGCACAGATACGCAGTATTTT. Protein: CASSPREGTASTDTQYF.

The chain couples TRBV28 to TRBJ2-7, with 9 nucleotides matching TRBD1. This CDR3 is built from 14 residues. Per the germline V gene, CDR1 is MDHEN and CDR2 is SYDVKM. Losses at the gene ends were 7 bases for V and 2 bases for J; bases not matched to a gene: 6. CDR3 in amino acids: CASTLDRGTYEQYF. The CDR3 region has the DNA TGTGCCAGCACCTTGGACAGGGGTACCTACGAGCAGTACTTC.

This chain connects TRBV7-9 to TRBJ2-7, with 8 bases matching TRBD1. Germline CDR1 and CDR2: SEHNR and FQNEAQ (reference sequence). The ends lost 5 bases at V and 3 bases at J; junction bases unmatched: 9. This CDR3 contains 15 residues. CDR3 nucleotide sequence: TGTGCCAGCAGCGCCGGACAGGGTGGTTTCTACGAGCAGTACTTC. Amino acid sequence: CASSAGQGGFYEQYF.

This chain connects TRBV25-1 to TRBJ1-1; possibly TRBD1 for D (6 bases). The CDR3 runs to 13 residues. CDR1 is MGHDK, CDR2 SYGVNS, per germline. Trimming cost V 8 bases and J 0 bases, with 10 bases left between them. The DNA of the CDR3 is TGTGCCAGCTCCACAGGGCTGAACACTGAAGCTTTCTTT. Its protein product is CASSTGLNTEAFF.

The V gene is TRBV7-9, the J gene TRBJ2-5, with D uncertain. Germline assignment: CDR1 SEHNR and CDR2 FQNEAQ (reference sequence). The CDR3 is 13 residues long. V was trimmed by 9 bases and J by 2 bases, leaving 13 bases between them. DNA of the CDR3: TGTGCCAGTCAGGATCCGGTTCAAGAGACCCAGTACTTC. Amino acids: CASQDPVQETQYF.

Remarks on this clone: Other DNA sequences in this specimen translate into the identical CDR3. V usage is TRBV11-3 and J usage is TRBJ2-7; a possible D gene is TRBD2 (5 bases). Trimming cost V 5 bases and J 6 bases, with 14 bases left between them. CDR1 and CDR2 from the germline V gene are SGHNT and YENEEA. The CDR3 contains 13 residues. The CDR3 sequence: CASSLGSGGEQYF. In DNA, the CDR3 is TGTGCCAGCAGCCTCGGCAGTGGAGGCGAGCAGTACTTC.

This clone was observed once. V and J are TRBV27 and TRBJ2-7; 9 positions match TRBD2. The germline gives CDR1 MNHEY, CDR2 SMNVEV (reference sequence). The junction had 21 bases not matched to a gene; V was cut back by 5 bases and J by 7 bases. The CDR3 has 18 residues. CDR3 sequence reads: CASSARLGREGVPGEQYF. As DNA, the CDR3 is TGTGCCAGCAGTGCCCGCCTTGGGCGGGAGGGGGTCCCAGGAGAGCAGTACTTC.

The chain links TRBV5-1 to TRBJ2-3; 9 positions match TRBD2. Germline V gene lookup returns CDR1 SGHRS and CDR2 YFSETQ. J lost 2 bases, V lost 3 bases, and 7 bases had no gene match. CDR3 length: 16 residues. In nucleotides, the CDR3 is TGCGCCAGCAGCTACCTAGCGGGGATGGTCACAGATACGCAGTATTTT. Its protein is CASSYLAGMVTDTQYF.

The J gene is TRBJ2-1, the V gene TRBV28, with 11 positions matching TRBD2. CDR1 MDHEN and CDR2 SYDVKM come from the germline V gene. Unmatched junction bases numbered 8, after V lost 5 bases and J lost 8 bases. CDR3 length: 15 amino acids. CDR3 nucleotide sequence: TGTGCCAGCAGTCCACTAGCGGGAGAAGGCGATGAGCAGTTCTTC. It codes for CASSPLAGEGDEQFF.

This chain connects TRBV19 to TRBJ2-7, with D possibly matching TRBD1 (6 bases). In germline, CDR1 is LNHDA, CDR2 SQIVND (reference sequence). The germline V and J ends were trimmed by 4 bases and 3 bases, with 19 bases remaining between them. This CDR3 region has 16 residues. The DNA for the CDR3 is TGTGCCAGTAGTAGTCTCTCCGGGACACCGCTCTACGAGCAGTACTTC. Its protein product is CASSSLSGTPLYEQYF.

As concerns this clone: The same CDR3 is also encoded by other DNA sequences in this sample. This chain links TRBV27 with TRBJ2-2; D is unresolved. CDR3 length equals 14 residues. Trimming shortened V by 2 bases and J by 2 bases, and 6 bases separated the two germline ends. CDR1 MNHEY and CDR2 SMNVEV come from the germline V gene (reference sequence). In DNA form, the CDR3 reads TGTGCCAGCAGTTTAAGTCCAAACACCGGGGAGCTGTTTTTT. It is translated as CASSLSPNTGELFF.

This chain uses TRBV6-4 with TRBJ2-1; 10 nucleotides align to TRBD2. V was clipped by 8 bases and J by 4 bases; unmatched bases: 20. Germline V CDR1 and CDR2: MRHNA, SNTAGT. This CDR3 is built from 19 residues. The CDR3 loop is CASVGLEREGLTGYNEQFF. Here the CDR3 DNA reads TGTGCCAGCGTGGGGCTGGAGCGGGAGGGCCTCACGGGGTACAATGAGCAGTTCTTC.

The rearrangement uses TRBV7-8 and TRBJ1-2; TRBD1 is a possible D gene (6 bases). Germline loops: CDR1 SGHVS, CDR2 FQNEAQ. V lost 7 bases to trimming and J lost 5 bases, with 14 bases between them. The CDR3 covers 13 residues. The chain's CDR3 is CASNAGADYGYTF. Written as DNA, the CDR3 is TGTGCCAGCAACGCAGGGGCCGATTATGGCTACACCTTC.

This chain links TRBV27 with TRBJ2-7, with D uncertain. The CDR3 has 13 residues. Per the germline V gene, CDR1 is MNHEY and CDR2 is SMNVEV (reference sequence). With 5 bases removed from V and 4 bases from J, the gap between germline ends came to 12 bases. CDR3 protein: CASSPLDAYEQYF. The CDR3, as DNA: TGTGCCAGCAGTCCCCTGGACGCGTACGAGCAGTACTTC.

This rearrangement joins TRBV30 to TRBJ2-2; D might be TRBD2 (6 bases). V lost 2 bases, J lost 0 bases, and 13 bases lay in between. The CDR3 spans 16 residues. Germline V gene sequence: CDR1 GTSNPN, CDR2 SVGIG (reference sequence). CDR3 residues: CAWSPRGGANTGELFF. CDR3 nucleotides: TGTGCCTGGAGTCCTCGTGGAGGGGCGAACACCGGGGAGCTGTTTTTT.

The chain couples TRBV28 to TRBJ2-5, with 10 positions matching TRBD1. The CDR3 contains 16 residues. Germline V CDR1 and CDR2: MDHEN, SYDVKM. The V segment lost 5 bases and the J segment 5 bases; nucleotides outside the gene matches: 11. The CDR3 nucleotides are TGTGCCAGCAGTCAAATCCGGGACAGGGGAGGTGAGACCCAGTACTTC. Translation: CASSQIRDRGGETQYF.

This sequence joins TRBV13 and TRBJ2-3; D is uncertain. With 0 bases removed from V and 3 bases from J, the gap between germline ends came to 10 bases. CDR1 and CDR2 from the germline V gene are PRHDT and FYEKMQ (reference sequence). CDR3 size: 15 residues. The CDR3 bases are TGTGCCAGCAGCTTAGGTCTCCAGGCGACAGATACGCAGTATTTT. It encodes CASSLGLQATDTQYF.

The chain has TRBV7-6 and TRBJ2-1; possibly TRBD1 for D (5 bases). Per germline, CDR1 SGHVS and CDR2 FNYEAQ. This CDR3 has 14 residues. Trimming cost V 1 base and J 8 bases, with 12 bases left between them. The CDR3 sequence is CASSLEPRVHEQFF. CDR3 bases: TGTGCCAGCAGCTTAGAGCCCAGGGTTCATGAGCAGTTCTTC.

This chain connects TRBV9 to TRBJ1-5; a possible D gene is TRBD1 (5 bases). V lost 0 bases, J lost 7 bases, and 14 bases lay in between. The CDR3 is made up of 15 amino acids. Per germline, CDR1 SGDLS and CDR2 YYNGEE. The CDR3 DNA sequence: TGTGCCAGCAGCGTAGATTGGGGGGAGGCCCAGCCCCAGCATTTT. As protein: CASSVDWGEAQPQHF.

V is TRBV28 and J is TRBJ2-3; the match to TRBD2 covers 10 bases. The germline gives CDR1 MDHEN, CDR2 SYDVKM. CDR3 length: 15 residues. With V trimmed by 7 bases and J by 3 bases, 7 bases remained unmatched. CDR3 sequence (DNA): TGTGCCAGCATGGGACTAGCGCCCCGGACAGATACGCAGTATTTT. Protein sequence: CASMGLAPRTDTQYF.

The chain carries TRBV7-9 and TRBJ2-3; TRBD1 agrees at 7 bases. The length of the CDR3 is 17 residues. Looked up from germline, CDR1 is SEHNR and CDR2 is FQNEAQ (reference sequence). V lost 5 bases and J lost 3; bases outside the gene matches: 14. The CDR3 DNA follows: TGTGCCAGCAGCACTCGCGGACACCCCAGGGGGACAGATACGCAGTATTTT. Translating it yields CASSTRGHPRGTDTQYF. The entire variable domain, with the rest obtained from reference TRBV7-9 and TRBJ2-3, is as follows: DTGVSQNPRHKITKRGQNVTFRCDPISEHNRLYWYRQTLGQGPEFLTYFQNEAQLEKSRLLSDRFSAERPKGSFSTLEIQRTEQGDSAMYLCASSTRGHPRGTDTQYFGPGTRLTVL.